This passage covers 26 T cell receptor beta chains from one sample sequenced in a study of molecular identifiers for immune sequencing clone quantification. TCRdb recomputed calls from the PCR reads with MiXCR, one row per CDR3 protein. The repertoire includes 250,000 to 400,000 distinct CDR3 sequences, 20% to 25% of them detected once, and 0.7% to 0.9% sits in the top ten. Sequencing was performed on naive CD8+ T cells from blood, with Jurkat cell RNA spiked in. Subset defined: FACS-sorted CD8+CD4-CCR7+CD45RA+ naive T cells. The receptors derive from a human donor in good health. Some libraries in this study had Jurkat cell RNA spiked in.

This chain joins TRBV7-9 and TRBJ1-1; 8 nucleotides align to TRBD1. The CDR3 sequence is 13 residues long. Germline CDR1 is SEHNR and CDR2 is FQNEAQ (reference sequence). Trimming removed 7 bases from V and 6 bases from J; junction bases left unmatched: 7. The CDR3 protein is CASKDRVGAEAFF. CDR3 in DNA: TGTGCCAGCAAGGACAGGGTAGGAGCTGAAGCTTTCTTT.

This clonotype was detected only a few times. The rearrangement joins TRBV21-1 to TRBJ2-7. TRBV21-1 constitutes a pseudogene. There are 14 residues in the CDR3. The CDR3 region has the DNA TGTGCCAGCAGCAAAGCCCCGTGGGACTACGAGCAGTACTTC. It is translated as CASSKAPWDYEQYF.

Comment on this clonotype: A read error may be the cause here, since a much bigger clone is one base away. In DNA, the CDR3 is TGTGCCAGCAGTTCGGGACAGAAGATCCAAGAGACCCAGTACTTC. It is translated as CASSSGQKIQETQYF. This chain uses TRBV6-5 with TRBJ2-7, with 7 bases fitting TRBD1. The DNA matches TRBJ2-5 better at its end, which makes the J call doubtful. Germline lookup yields CDR1 MNHEY and CDR2 SVGAGI. The CDR3 runs 15 residues.

In its sample, this clonotype was seen many times. This rearrangement joins TRBV20-1 to TRBJ2-5; 8 nucleotides align to TRBD2. CDR3 length: 15 amino acids. V lost 2 bases to trimming and J lost 1 base; unmatched junction nucleotides: 6. Germline CDR1 reads DFQATT; CDR2 reads SNEGSKA (reference sequence). The CDR3 DNA reads as TGCAGTGCTAGAAGCGGGGGAGTCCTCCAAGAGACCCAGTACTTC. This codes for CSARSGGVLQETQYF.

This clonotype appeared many times. This chain uses TRBV27 with TRBJ2-3, with D possibly being TRBD2 (5 bases). This CDR3 region has 17 residues. Deletions cut 2 bases from V and 0 bases from J, with 15 bases between. Germline loops: CDR1 MNHEY, CDR2 SMNVEV (reference sequence). CDR3 region: CASSLVGEPASTDTQYF. The DNA for the CDR3 is TGTGCCAGCAGTTTAGTCGGGGAACCGGCTAGCACAGATACGCAGTATTTT.

The chain employs TRBV5-5 and TRBJ2-7, with D perhaps matching TRBD1 or TRBD2 (5 bases each). CDR1 and CDR2 (germline): SGHKS, YYEKEE (reference sequence). V lost 4 bases and J 7 bases, leaving 12 bases between the germline ends. The CDR3 extends over 12 amino acids. The CDR3 here is CASSTDTGEQYF. The CDR3 DNA follows: TGTGCCAGCAGCACGGACACGGGGGAGCAGTACTTC.

The chain carries TRBV27 and TRBJ1-5; D perhaps matches TRBD1 (5 bases). The V end was cut by 0 bases, the J end by 5 bases, with 11 bases between. The germline V gene encodes CDR1 MNHEY and CDR2 SMNVEV (reference sequence). The CDR3 runs to 15 residues. The CDR3 coding sequence is TGTGCCAGCAGTTTATCCAGACAGACACATCAGCCCCAGCATTTT. Protein: CASSLSRQTHQPQHF.

Only a few counts were recorded for this clonotype. The chain carries TRBV10-1 and TRBJ2-7; no clear D. Germline V lookup: CDR1 WNHNN, CDR2 SYGVQD (reference sequence). The CDR3 contains 14 residues. The ends were cut back, 5 bases at V and 5 bases at J, with 16 bases in the middle. The CDR3 sequence is CASSPGSLSDEQYF. In DNA form, the CDR3 reads TGCGCCAGCAGTCCAGGATCCTTATCCGACGAGCAGTACTTC.

This clonotype was seen ten or more times. The chain links TRBV2 to TRBJ2-3; tentatively, D is TRBD2 (7 bases). Trimming pared 5 bases from V and 1 base from J, leaving 16 bases between. CDR1 and CDR2 from the germline V gene are SNHLY and FYNNEI. CDR3 length equals 16 residues. The DNA of the CDR3 is TGTGCCAGCAGTATATCCCGCGGGGGCCGCACAGATACGCAGTATTTT. It translates to CASSISRGGRTDTQYF.

This clonotype has just a few counts. The V and J genes are TRBV4-1 and TRBJ2-3; TRBD2 matches 7 bases. From germline, CDR1 is MGHRA and CDR2 YSYEKL. The ends lost 0 bases at V and 6 bases at J; junction bases unmatched: 6. The CDR3 is made up of 15 amino acids. The DNA of the CDR3 is TGCGCCAGCAGCCAAGATGCGGGAGTACCTGATACGCAGTATTTT. It is translated as CASSQDAGVPDTQYF.

This clonotype was detected many times. The chain carries TRBV7-9 and TRBJ1-1, with D possibly TRBD1 on 5 matching bases. The germline V gene has CDR1 SEHNR and CDR2 FQNEAQ (reference sequence). V lost 6 bases and J lost 4, with 15 bases in between. This CDR3 contains 14 residues. CDR3: CASRQQGGGTEAFF. The CDR3 DNA follows: TGTGCCAGCAGACAGCAGGGCGGTGGCACTGAAGCTTTCTTT.

This clonotype occurred many times. The chain joins TRBV9 to TRBJ2-3; TRBD1 might be the D (6 bases). The CDR3 contains 16 residues. V lost 4 bases and J 0 bases, leaving 15 bases between the germline ends. CDR1 and CDR2 from the germline V gene are SGDLS and YYNGEE. Written as DNA, the CDR3 is TGTGCCAGCAGCTTCCGACAGGTTACTAGCACAGATACGCAGTATTTT. It is translated as CASSFRQVTSTDTQYF.

This clonotype appeared many times. The J gene is TRBJ2-2, the V gene TRBV3-1; D not resolved. Germline V lookup: CDR1 LGHDT, CDR2 YNNKEL (reference sequence). The germline V and J ends were trimmed by 4 bases and 2 bases, with 17 bases remaining between them. The CDR3 is 17 amino acids. The DNA of the CDR3 is TGTGCCAGCAGCCGCAGACCCACCCCCGCAAACACCGGGGAGCTGTTTTTT. It specifies CASSRRPTPANTGELFF. Variable domain in full (rest from reference TRBV3-1 and TRBJ2-2): DTAVSQTPKYLVTQMGNDKSIKCEQNLGHDTMYWYKQDSKKFLKIMFSYNNKELIINETVPNRFSPKSPDKAHLNLHINSLELGDSAVYFCASSRRPTPANTGELFFGEGSRLTVL.

With respect to this clonotype: A much larger clone lies one base from this, so it may be a read error. This sequence joins TRBV20-1 and TRBJ2-3; 8 nucleotides align to TRBD2. CDR3 length: 17 residues. The trim removed 4 bases at V and 1 base at J, leaving 13 bases unmatched. Germline lookup yields CDR1 DFQATT and CDR2 SNEGSKA (reference sequence). CDR3 sequence: CSAIPGLVGLGTDTQYF. CDR3 bases: TGCAGTGCTATACCGGGACTAGTGGGGCTGGGCACAGATACGCAGTATTTT.

The table lists this clonotype with a few counts. The rearrangement joins TRBV5-1 to TRBJ2-3; 13 nucleotides align to TRBD2. The length of the CDR3 is 16 residues. Germline V CDR1 and CDR2: SGHRS, YFSETQ. With 4 bases clipped from V and 2 bases from J, the junction kept 4 bases outside the gene matches. CDR3 amino acids: CASSMTSGGTTDTQYF. CDR3 coding DNA: TGCGCCAGCAGCATGACTAGCGGGGGGACCACAGATACGCAGTATTTT. Full variable domain (remainder filled in from reference TRBV5-1 and TRBJ2-3): KAGVTQTPRYLIKTRGQQVTLSCSPISGHRSVSWYQQTPGQGLQFLFEYFSETQRNKGNFPGRFSGRQFSNSRSEMNVSTLELGDSALYLCASSMTSGGTTDTQYFGPGTRLTVL.

This clonotype was seen many times. The chain links TRBV5-1 to TRBJ2-5, with no clear D. V was trimmed by 5 bases and J by 1 base, leaving 9 bases between them. Germline CDR1 SGHRS, CDR2 YFSETQ. CDR3 length: 13 amino acids. DNA for the CDR3: TGCGCCAGCAGGATCGAACTCCAAGAGACCCAGTACTTC. Protein sequence: CASRIELQETQYF. Looking up the rest from reference TRBV5-1 and TRBJ2-5 gives the full variable domain: KAGVTQTPRYLIKTRGQQVTLSCSPISGHRSVSWYQQTPGQGLQFLFEYFSETQRNKGNFPGRFSGRQFSNSRSEMNVSTLELGDSALYLCASRIELQETQYFGPGTRLLVL.

This clonotype was counted many times. The chain uses TRBV9 and TRBJ2-7, with a weak D call TRBD2 (6 bases). The CDR3 extends over 14 amino acids. Looked up from germline, CDR1 is SGDLS and CDR2 is YYNGEE. V shed 3 bases and J shed 0 bases, with 10 bases lying between them. The CDR3 loop reads CASSDGGDSYEQYF. In nucleotides, the CDR3 is TGTGCCAGCAGCGACGGGGGTGACTCCTACGAGCAGTACTTC. The full variable domain, rest sourced from reference TRBV9 and TRBJ2-7, is DSGVTQTPKHLITATGQRVTLRCSPRSGDLSVYWYQQSLDQGLQFLIQYYNGEERAKGNILERFSAQQFPDLHSELNLSSLELGDSALYFCASSDGGDSYEQYFGPGTRLTVT.

The V gene is TRBV21-1, the J gene TRBJ2-4. TRBV21-1 is recorded as a pseudogene. The CDR3 covers 16 residues. This CDR3 is CASSKSKVLSKNIQYF. DNA for the CDR3: TGTGCCAGCAGCAAAAGCAAGGTTTTGAGCAAAAACATTCAGTACTTC.

This clonotype occurred many times. The CDR3 is CASSELRTSGDPLAKNIQYF. CDR3 nucleotide sequence: TGTGCCAGCAGTGAACTCCGGACTAGCGGGGACCCCTTAGCCAAAAACATTCAGTACTTC. This chain connects TRBV2 to TRBJ2-4, with TRBD2 matching 12 bases. The V segment lost 2 bases and the J segment 0 bases; nucleotides outside the gene matches: 11. The length of the CDR3 is 20 residues. The germline V gene has CDR1 SNHLY and CDR2 FYNNEI. The variable domain in full, completed from reference TRBV2 and TRBJ2-4, reads EPEVTQTPSHQVTQMGQEVILRCVPISNHLYFYWYRQILGQKVEFLVSFYNNEISEKSEIFDDQFSVERPDGSNFTLKIRSTKLEDSAMYFCASSELRTSGDPLAKNIQYFGAGTRLSVL.

Only a few counts were recorded for this clonotype. This chain uses TRBV29-1 with TRBJ2-1, with TRBD2 matching 7 bases. Germline assignment: CDR1 SQVTM and CDR2 ANQGSEA. The V segment lost 2 bases and the J segment 2 bases; nucleotides outside the gene matches: 3. This CDR3 spans 14 amino acids. CDR3 sequence: CSVEWRGTYNEQFF. CDR3 coding DNA: TGCAGCGTTGAATGGCGGGGGACCTACAATGAGCAGTTCTTC.

Regarding this clonotype: A much larger clone is a single base away; this may be a read error. The chain uses TRBV2 and TRBJ1-5, with D perhaps matching TRBD1 (6 bases). From germline, CDR1 is SNHLY and CDR2 FYNNEI. The CDR3 spans 15 residues. CDR3 sequence: CASSEFRGGNQPQQF. CDR3 DNA: TGTGCCAGCAGTGAATTCAGGGGTGGCAATCAGCCCCAGCAGTTT.

The chain recombines TRBV4-3 with TRBJ2-7, with D unresolved. This CDR3 has 13 amino acids. Germline V gene lookup returns CDR1 LGHNA and CDR2 YSLEER. The germline V and J ends were trimmed by 4 bases and 3 bases, with 10 bases remaining between them. Here the CDR3 DNA reads TGCGCCAGCAGCCCCGGACGGATCTACGAGCAGTACTTC. Translation gives CASSPGRIYEQYF.

This chain uses TRBV24-1 with TRBJ2-3, with 7 bases aligning to TRBD2. Germline assignment: CDR1 KGHDR and CDR2 SFDVKD. Trimming cost V 5 bases and J 4 bases; bases outside gene matches: 11. CDR3 length: 16 amino acids. CDR3 in DNA: TGTGCCACCAGTGCCCGTTGGGCGGGAGAACCAGATACGCAGTATTTT. It translates to CATSARWAGEPDTQYF.

As for this clonotype: This may be a read error: a much more frequent sequence differs by one nucleotide. The chain is built from TRBV12-3 or TRBV12-4 and TRBJ2-7; D possibly matches TRBD1 or TRBD2 (5 bases each). The CDR3 loop spans 16 amino acids. This chain's CDR3 is CASTLPDRDPSYEQHF. The DNA for the CDR3 is TGTGCCAGCACCCTCCCCGATAGGGACCCCTCCTACGAGCAGCACTTC.

This clonotype was seen many times. This sequence joins TRBV30 and TRBJ1-2, with TRBD1 matching over 11 bases. CDR1 is GTSNPN, CDR2 SVGIG, per germline (reference sequence). The trim removed 1 base at V and 8 bases at J, leaving 6 bases unmatched. This CDR3 contains 14 residues. CDR3 in DNA: TGTGCCTGGAGTGAGGGGACAGGGGGACGGGGCTACACCTTC. This translates into CAWSEGTGGRGYTF.

This clonotype appeared a few times. The chain employs TRBV27 and TRBJ1-5; weak D call: TRBD1 (5 bases). V was clipped by 8 bases and J by 4 bases, with 12 bases between them. Germline loops: CDR1 MNHEY, CDR2 SMNVEV (reference sequence). This CDR3 spans 13 amino acids. The CDR3 loop is CASGWGDNQPQHF. CDR3 nucleotides: TGTGCCAGCGGTTGGGGGGATAATCAGCCCCAGCATTTT.